This TCR beta chain was sequenced for a study of HIV-infected children after antiretroviral therapy interruption. Study in general: Four children interrupted treatment; four stayed on continuous treatment. EBV and CMV exposure was recorded in most children.

Points from the study as a whole: By the end of treatment interruption, naive CD4+ clonality (Gini) increased. After treatment interruption started, naive CD4+ CDR3 overlap across time points dropped.

A 3' RACE protocol on RNA, with unique molecular identifiers, produced the TCR library. TCRdb re-called the 3' RACE reads with MiXCR, one entry per CDR3 protein. Of 15,000 to 17,000 distinct CDR3 sequences in the sample, around 3.2% were seen once. Regarding treatment: PENTA 11 planned treatment interruption arm or continuous ART arm. In its sample, this clonotype was seen many times. Antigen specificity is unknown. The limits of the CDR3 on the DNA are not certain, so only TCRdb's listed CDR3 is given. The CDR3 spans 14 residues, counting both ends. Per germline, CDR1 SQVTM and CDR2 ANQGSEA. The sequence was collected from a child aged 2-17 years with HIV. The starting material was CD45RA+ CD4+ T cells from PBMCs, obtained from a donor given antiretroviral therapy, either interrupted or continuous. The subset was: naive CD4+ CD45RA+ CD45RO- T cells. The chain links TRBV29-1 to TRBJ1-2; the D segment call TRBD1 is taken from the table without a DNA check. CDR3 protein: CSVVRGGSNYGCTF.